This TCR beta chain was identified in a study of T cell responses to AZD1222 COVID-19 vaccine. Repertoires were generated with immunoSEQ multiplex PCR, while TCRdb's copy carries only in-frame clones and drops some. The sample yields roughly 130,000 clones, around nine tenths seen once. There are 13 residues in the CDR3. Per the germline V gene, CDR1 is KGHSH and CDR2 is LQKENI. V shed 4 bases and J shed 7 bases, with 13 bases lying between them. The sequence was obtained from an adult who received the AZD1222 COVID-19 vaccine. The sequencing here drew on peripheral blood, taken 28 days after the second AZD1222 dose. The chain has TRBV18 and TRBJ1-1; D is unclear. CDR3 loop: CASSRDTSGEAFF. DNA for the CDR3: TGTGCCAGCTCACGTGACACGTCTGGTGAAGCTTTCTTT.